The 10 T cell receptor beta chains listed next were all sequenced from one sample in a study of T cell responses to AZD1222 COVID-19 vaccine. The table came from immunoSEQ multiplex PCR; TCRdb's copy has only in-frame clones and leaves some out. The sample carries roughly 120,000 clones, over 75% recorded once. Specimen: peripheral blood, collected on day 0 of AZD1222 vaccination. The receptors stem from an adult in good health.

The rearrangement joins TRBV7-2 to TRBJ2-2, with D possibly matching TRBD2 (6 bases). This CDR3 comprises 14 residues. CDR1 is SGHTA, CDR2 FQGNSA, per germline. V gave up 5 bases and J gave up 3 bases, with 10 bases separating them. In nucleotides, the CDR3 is TGTGCCAGCAGCGGAGGACTATACACCGGGGAGCTGTTTTTT. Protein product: CASSGGLYTGELFF.

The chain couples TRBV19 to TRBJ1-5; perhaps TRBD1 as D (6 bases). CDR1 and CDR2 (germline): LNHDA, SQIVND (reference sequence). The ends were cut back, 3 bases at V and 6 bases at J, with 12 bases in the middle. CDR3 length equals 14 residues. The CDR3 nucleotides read TGTGCCAGTAGTATCCCGGGGGGGCGTCAGCCCCAGCATTTT. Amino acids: CASSIPGGRQPQHF.

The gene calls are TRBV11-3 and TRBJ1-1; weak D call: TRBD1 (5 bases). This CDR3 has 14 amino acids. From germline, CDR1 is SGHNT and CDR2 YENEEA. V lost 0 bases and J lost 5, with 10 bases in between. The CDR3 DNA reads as TGTGCCAGCAGCTTAGAGGGGGTAGAGACTGAAGCTTTCTTT. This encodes CASSLEGVETEAFF.

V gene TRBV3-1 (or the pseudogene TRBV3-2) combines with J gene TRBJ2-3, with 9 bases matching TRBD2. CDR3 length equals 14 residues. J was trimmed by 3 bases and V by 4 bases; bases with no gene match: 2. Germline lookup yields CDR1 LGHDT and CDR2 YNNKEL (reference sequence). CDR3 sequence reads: CASSPRGGTDTQYF. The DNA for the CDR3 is TGTGCCAGCAGCCCGCGGGGGGGGACAGATACGCAGTATTTT.

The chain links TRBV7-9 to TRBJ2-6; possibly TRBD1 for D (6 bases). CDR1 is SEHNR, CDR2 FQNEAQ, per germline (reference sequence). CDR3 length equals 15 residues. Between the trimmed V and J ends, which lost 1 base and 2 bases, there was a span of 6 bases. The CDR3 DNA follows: TGTGCCAGCAGCTTAGAGGGGGCTGGGGCCAACGTCCTGACTTTC. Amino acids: CASSLEGAGANVLTF.

The CDR3 DNA follows: TGTGCCACCAGCAGAGATAGGACAGGGAGCACTGAAGCTTTCTTT. Translated: CATSRDRTGSTEAFF. The chain uses TRBV15 and TRBJ1-1; the match to TRBD1 covers 8 bases. Per the germline V gene, CDR1 is LNHNV and CDR2 is YYDKDF (reference sequence). J gave up 4 bases and V 0 bases, and 4 bases lay outside the gene matches. This CDR3 comprises 15 residues.

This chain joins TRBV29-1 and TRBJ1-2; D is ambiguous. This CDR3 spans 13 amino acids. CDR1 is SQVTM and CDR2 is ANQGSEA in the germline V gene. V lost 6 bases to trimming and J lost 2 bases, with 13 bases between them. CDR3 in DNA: TGCAGCGTGGCGGTTTCCGAAAACTATGGCTACACCTTC. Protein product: CSVAVSENYGYTF.

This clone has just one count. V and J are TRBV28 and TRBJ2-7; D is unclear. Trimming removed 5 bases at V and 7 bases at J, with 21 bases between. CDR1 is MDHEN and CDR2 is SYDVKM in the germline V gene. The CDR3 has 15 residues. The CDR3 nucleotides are TGTGCCAGCAGTCCGCCCGATATGGCCTCCTGGGAGCAGTACTTC. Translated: CASSPPDMASWEQYF.

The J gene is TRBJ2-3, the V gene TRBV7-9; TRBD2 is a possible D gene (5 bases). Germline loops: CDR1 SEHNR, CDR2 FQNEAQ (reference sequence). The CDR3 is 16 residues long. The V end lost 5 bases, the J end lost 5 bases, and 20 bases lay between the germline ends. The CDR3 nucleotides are TGTGCCAGCAGCCTCGGGAATTCTCAGTGGGGAGATACGCAGTATTTT. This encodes CASSLGNSQWGDTQYF.

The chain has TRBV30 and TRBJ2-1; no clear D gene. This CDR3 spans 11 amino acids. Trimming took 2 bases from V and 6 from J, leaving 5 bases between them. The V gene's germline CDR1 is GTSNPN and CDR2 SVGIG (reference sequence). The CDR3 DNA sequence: TGTGCCTGGAGTCAGACCAATGAGCAGTTCTTC. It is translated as CAWSQTNEQFF. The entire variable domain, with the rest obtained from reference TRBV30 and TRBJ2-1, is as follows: SQTIHQWPATLVQPVGSPLSLECTVEGTSNPNLYWYRQAAGRGLQLLFYSVGIGQISSEVPQNLSASRPQDRQFILSSKKLLLSDSGFYLCAWSQTNEQFFGPGTRLTVL.